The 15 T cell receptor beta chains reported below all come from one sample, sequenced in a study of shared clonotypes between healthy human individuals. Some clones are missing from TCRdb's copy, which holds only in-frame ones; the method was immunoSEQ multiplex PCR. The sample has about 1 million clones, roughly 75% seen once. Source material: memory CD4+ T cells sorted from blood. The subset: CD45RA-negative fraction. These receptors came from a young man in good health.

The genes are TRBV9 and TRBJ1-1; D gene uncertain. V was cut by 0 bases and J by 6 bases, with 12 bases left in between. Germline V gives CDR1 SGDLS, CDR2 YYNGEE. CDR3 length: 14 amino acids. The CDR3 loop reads CASSVGGGQPEAFF. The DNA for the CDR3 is TGTGCCAGCAGCGTAGGTGGCGGCCAGCCTGAAGCTTTCTTT.

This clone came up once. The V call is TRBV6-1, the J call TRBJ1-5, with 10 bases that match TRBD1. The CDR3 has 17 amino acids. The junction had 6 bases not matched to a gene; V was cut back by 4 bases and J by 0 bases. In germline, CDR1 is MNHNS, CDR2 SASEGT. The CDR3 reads CASSGTGGPYSNQPQHF. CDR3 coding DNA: TGTGCCAGCAGTGGGACAGGGGGTCCTTATAGCAATCAGCCCCAGCATTTT.

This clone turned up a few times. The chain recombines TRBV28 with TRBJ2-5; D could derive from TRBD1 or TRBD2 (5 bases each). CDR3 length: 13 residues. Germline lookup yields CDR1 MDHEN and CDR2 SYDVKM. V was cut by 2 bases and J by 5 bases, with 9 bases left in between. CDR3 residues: CASSLAGTETQYF. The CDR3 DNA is TGTGCCAGCAGTTTAGCCGGGACGGAGACCCAGTACTTC.

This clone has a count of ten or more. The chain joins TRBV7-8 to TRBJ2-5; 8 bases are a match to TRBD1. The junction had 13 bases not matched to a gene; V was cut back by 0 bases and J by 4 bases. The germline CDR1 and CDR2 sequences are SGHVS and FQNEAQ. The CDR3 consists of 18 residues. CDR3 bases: TGTGCCAGCAGCTTAGCGCTCGACAGGGGATATGGTGGAGAGACCCAGTACTTC. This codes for CASSLALDRGYGGETQYF.

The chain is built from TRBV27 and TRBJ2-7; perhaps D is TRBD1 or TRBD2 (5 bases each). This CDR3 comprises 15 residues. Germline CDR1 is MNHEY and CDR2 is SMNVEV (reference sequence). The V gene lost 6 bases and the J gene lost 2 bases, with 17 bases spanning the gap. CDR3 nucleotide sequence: TGTGCCAGCAGCCGGTCCTTAGTGGGGGCCTACGAGCAGTACTTC. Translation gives CASSRSLVGAYEQYF.

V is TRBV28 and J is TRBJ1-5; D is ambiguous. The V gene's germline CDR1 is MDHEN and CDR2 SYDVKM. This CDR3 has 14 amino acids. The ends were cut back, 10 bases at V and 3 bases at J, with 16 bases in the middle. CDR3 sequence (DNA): TGTGCCATCTCTAAGGGAGGAGACAATCAGCCCCAGCATTTT. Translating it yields CAISKGGDNQPQHF.

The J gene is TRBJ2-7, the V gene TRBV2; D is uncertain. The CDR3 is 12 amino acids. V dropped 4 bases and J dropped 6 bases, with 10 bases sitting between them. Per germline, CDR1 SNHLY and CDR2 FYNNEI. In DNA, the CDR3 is TGTGCCAGCAGTGTCGGCGTAGGCGAGCAGTACTTC. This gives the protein CASSVGVGEQYF.

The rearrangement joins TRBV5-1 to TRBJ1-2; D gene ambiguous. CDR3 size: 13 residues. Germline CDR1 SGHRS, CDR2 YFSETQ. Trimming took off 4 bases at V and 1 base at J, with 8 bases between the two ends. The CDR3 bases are TGCGCCAGCAGCGATTCGGGTAACTATGGCTACACCTTC. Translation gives CASSDSGNYGYTF. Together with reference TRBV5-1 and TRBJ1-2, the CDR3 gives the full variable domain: KAGVTQTPRYLIKTRGQQVTLSCSPISGHRSVSWYQQTPGQGLQFLFEYFSETQRNKGNFPGRFSGRQFSNSRSEMNVSTLELGDSALYLCASSDSGNYGYTFGSGTRLTVV.

CDR3 coding DNA: TGTGCCTGGAGTGCCCGGGACAGGGGGTCTTACAGGGAGACCCAGTACTTC. Translated: CAWSARDRGSYRETQYF. The chain couples TRBV30 to TRBJ2-5; TRBD1 agrees at 11 bases. The germline gives CDR1 GTSNPN, CDR2 SVGIG (reference sequence). The CDR3 has 17 residues. Losses at the gene ends were 1 base for V and 5 bases for J; bases not matched to a gene: 12.

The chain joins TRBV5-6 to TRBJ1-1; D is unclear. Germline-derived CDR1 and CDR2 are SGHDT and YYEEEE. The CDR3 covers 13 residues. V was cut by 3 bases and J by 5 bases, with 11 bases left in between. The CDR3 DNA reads TGTGCCAGCAGCTCGCCCGCCCGGACTGAAGCTTTCTTT. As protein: CASSSPARTEAFF.

The CDR3 loop is CASSLPFGTAYEQYF. CDR3 sequence (DNA): TGTGCCAGCAGCTTACCCTTTGGGACAGCATACGAGCAGTACTTC. The chain has TRBV7-2 and TRBJ2-7; 7 nucleotides agree with TRBD1. The J segment lost 4 bases and the V segment lost 2 bases, leaving 8 bases of the junction unmatched. CDR1 is SGHTA and CDR2 is FQGNSA in the germline V gene. This CDR3 has 15 residues.

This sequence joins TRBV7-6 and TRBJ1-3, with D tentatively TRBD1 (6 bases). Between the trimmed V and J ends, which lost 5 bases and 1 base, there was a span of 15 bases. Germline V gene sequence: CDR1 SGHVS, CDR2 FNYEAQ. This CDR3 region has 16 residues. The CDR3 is CASSLNQGSSGNTIYF. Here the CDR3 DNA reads TGTGCCAGCAGCCTTAATCAGGGGTCGTCTGGAAACACCATATATTTT.

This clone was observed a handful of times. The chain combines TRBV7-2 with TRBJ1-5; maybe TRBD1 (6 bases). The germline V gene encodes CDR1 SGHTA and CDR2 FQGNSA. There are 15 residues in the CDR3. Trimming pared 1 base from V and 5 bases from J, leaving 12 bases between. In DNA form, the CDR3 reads TGTGCCAGCAGCTTAGATCGGGGGGCCGATCAGCCCCAGCATTTT. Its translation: CASSLDRGADQPQHF.

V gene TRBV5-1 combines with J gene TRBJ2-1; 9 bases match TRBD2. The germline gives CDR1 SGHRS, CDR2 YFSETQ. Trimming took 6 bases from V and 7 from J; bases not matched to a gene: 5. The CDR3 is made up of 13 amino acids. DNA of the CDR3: TGCGCCAGCACCGGGACTAGCAGGAATGAGCAGTTCTTC. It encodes CASTGTSRNEQFF.

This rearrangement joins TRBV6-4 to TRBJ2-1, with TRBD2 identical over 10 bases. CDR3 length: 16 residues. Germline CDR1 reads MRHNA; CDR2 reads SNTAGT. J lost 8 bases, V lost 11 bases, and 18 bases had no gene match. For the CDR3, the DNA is TGTGCCGGGAGTCCCGGGGTTAGCGGGAGGTCCGATGAGCAGTTCTTC. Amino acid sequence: CAGSPGVSGRSDEQFF.